A single sample gave rise to the 4 T cell receptor beta chains below, sequenced in a study of cytomegalovirus exposure and HLA in healthy donors. PCR primers comprised 60 Vbeta and 13 Jbeta primers. Measured with immunoSEQ multiplex PCR; TCRdb has only the in-frame clones, and not every one. This table holds about 120,000 clones, 70% to 85% found once. The sequenced sample was PBMCs. The receptors here all came from a man aged 35-49 years in good health and CMV-seropositive.

This clone was seen more than once but under ten times. This sequence joins TRBV6-1 and TRBJ1-4, with D hard to call. The germline gives CDR1 MNHNS, CDR2 SASEGT. Trimming stripped 5 bases from V and 12 bases from J, with 10 bases between. The CDR3 extends over 11 amino acids. DNA for the CDR3: TGTGCCAGCAGTTACCCCGGAGAACTGTTTTTT. Its protein is CASSYPGELFF.

By sample share, this clone is medium-sized. The J gene is TRBJ2-7, the V gene TRBV11-2, with a possible D match to TRBD2 (5 bases). Trimming removed 5 bases at V and 2 bases at J, with 10 bases between. Germline-derived CDR1 and CDR2 are SGHAT and FQNNGV. The CDR3 sequence is 13 residues long. The DNA of the CDR3 is TGTGCCAGCAGCCAAGGACTCACCTACGAGCAGTACTTC. Translated: CASSQGLTYEQYF.

The CDR3 DNA sequence: TGTGCCAGCAGCTCGGGGACAGGGCGGAAGACCCAGTACTTC. Translating gives CASSSGTGRKTQYF. The chain employs TRBV5-4 and TRBJ2-5, with 9 bases that match TRBD1. Looked up from germline, CDR1 is SGHNT and CDR2 is YYREEE (reference sequence). Losses at the gene ends were 3 bases for V and 6 bases for J; bases not matched to a gene: 6. This CDR3 has 14 amino acids.

This clone has just a few counts. The chain links TRBV18 to TRBJ1-2; unclear D gene. Germline loops: CDR1 KGHSH, CDR2 LQKENI. The CDR3 has 12 amino acids. Trimming pared 3 bases from V and 7 bases from J, leaving 9 bases between. CDR3 in DNA: TGTGCCAGCTCACCCCGGGATCGTGGCTACACCTTC. Protein product: CASSPRDRGYTF.